This TCR beta chain came from a study of OX40 agonist ivuxolimab in advanced cancers. As for the study in general: Given to patients was ivuxolimab, an agonistic anti-OX40 (CD134) antibody. Findings and caveats of the study: Antigen specificity of clonally expanded peripheral T cells was not established. Some patients who did not respond also had low normalized T-cell clonal expansion.

The data were produced by immunoSEQ multiplex PCR, yet TCRdb's version contains in-frame clones alone and is incomplete. The data hold 60,000 to 75,000 clones, with about 90% observed a single time. V shed 5 bases, J shed 0 bases, and the junction held 2 bases outside the gene matches. CDR3 length: 14 residues. The germline CDR1 and CDR2 sequences are LNHDA and SQIVND (reference sequence). In this sample, this clone turned up a few times. The antigen is not known. This sequence was found in an adult with an advanced solid tumor such as melanoma, head and neck, liver or kidney cancer. This sequence joins TRBV19 and TRBJ1-1; 8 bases map to TRBD1. The specimen comprised CD4+ or CD8+ T cells sorted from blood, sampled in a trial of the OX40 agonist ivuxolimab. This CDR3 is CASSRQGMNTEAFF. In DNA form, the CDR3 reads TGTGCCAGTAGTCGACAGGGGATGAACACTGAAGCTTTCTTT.